This TCR beta chain was found in a study of identical twins. Germline-derived CDR1 and CDR2 are LGHDT and YNNKEL (reference sequence). The CDR3 totals 15 residues. The V gene end was trimmed by 6 bases and the J gene end by 5 bases; junction bases not matched to a gene: 9. Each cDNA held unique molecular identifiers, and template switching gave it a universal primer site. TCRdb processed the 5' RACE reads anew with MiXCR; each CDR3 protein has one entry. This table has 1.5 million or so distinct CDR3 sequences, around 33% appearing once. The chain carries TRBV3-1 and TRBJ2-3, with 9 positions matching TRBD2. The sequence came from a newborn girl in good health. The specimen was cord blood. The CDR3 bases are TGTGCCAGCAGGGGTAGCGGGGGAGCTTTAGATACGCAGTATTTT. Amino acid sequence: CASRGSGGALDTQYF.